What follows is one TCR beta chain and its context. J was trimmed by 6 bases and V by 4 bases; bases with no gene match: 6. Germline V gene sequence: CDR1 MNHEY, CDR2 SMNVEV (reference sequence). The CDR3 covers 15 residues. This entry is derived from a study of blood T cell repertoires in COVID-19. Study-level information: Acute-phase and convalescent COVID-19 samples originated in the United States, Italy and Spain.

Only in-frame clones appear in the TCRdb table, and some are missing; sequencing was by immunoSEQ multiplex PCR. The sample has roughly 170,000 clones, about 86% seen once. The chain carries TRBV27 and TRBJ1-6, with 7 bases matching TRBD1. The sequenced sample was peripheral blood. The receptor comes from a man aged 70-80 years with active or convalescent COVID-19. The CDR3: CASSSWDSPNSPLHF. In DNA form, the CDR3 reads TGTGCCAGCAGTTCCTGGGACAGCCCTAATTCACCCCTCCACTTT.